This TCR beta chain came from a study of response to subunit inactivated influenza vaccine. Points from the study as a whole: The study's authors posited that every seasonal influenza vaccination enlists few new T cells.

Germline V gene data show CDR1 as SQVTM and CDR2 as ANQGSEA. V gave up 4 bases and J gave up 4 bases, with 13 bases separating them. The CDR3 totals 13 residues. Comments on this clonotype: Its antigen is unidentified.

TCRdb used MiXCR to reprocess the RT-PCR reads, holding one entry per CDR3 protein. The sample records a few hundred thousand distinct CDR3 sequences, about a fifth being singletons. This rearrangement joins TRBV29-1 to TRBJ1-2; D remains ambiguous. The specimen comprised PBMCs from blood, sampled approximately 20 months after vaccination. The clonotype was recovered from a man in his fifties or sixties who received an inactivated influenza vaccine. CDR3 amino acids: CSVVDPTFYGYTF. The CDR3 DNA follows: TGCAGCGTTGTGGACCCCACCTTCTATGGCTACACCTTC.